The rows below give T cell receptor beta chains drawn from one sample of a study of cytomegalovirus exposure and HLA in healthy donors. Using immunoSEQ multiplex PCR, the repertoire was profiled, and TCRdb retains in-frame clones only, with some absent. This table holds more than 130,000 clones, about four fifths found once. The sample consisted of PBMCs. The receptors originated from a middle-aged man in good health and CMV-seropositive. Each CDR3 is given with its conserved first and last residue. Each record gives: clone size, J gene, D gene, V gene, CDR3 protein, CDR3 DNA. A D gene is named only where the DNA matches it firmly. Not every row has a clone size; where given, it reads once, few, many or a size class.

size: .; J: TRBJ1-2; D: .; V: TRBV9; CDR3: CASGIQGKRGYTF; DNA: TGTGCCAGCGGGATTCAGGGCAAGAGGGGCTACACCTTC
size: .; J: TRBJ2-7; D: TRBD1; V: TRBV4-3; CDR3: CASSFDRGGEQYF; DNA: TGCGCCAGCAGTTTCGACAGGGGCGGAGAGCAGTACTTC
size: .; J: TRBJ1-5; D: .; V: TRBV6-6; CDR3: CASLGVAGNQPQHF; DNA: TGTGCCAGCCTGGGAGTGGCAGGCAATCAGCCCCAGCATTTT
size: .; J: TRBJ2-7; D: TRBD2; V: TRBV6-5; CDR3: CASAEASGTYEQYF; DNA: TGTGCCAGCGCTGAAGCTAGCGGCACCTACGAGCAGTACTTC
size: .; J: TRBJ2-1; D: .; V: TRBV12-5; CDR3: CASGPRGGGYNEQFF; DNA: TGTGCTAGTGGCCCTAGAGGGGGAGGGTACAATGAGCAGTTCTTC
size: .; J: TRBJ1-2; D: TRBD1; V: TRBV27; CDR3: CASSTDRVRGYTF; DNA: TGTGCCAGCAGTACGGACAGGGTGAGGGGCTACACCTTC
size: .; J: TRBJ2-3; D: TRBD1; V: TRBV7-9; CDR3: CASSFRKPGQGALRSQYF; DNA: TGTGCCAGCAGCTTTAGAAAACCGGGACAGGGGGCTCTAAGATCGCAGTATTTT
size: .; J: TRBJ2-7; D: TRBD1; V: TRBV5-1; CDR3: CASSLSWTGIGEQYF; DNA: TGCGCCAGCAGCCTTTCCTGGACAGGGATCGGCGAGCAGTACTTC
size: .; J: TRBJ2-5; D: TRBD2; V: TRBV12-5; CDR3: CASGRGLAWETQYF; DNA: TGTGCTAGTGGACGGGGACTAGCCTGGGAGACCCAGTACTTC
size: once; J: TRBJ1-5; D: .; V: TRBV5-1; CDR3: CASSLMGVSNQPQHF; DNA: TGCGCCAGCAGCTTAATGGGAGTCAGCAATCAGCCCCAGCATTTT
size: .; J: TRBJ2-7; D: TRBD2; V: TRBV5-1; CDR3: CASSLFRGSSGSGYEQYF; DNA: TGCGCCAGCAGCTTGTTTAGGGGGTCTAGCGGGAGTGGATACGAGCAGTACTTC
size: .; J: TRBJ2-7; D: TRBD1; V: TRBV7-3; CDR3: CASSSSPGTGGRISYEQYF; DNA: TGTGCCAGCAGCTCCAGCCCGGGGACAGGGGGACGGATCTCCTACGAGCAGTACTTC
size: .; J: TRBJ2-2; D: TRBD1; V: TRBV5-6; CDR3: CASSLTGGHGELFF; DNA: TGTGCCAGCAGCTTGACAGGGGGCCACGGGGAGCTGTTTTTT
size: .; J: TRBJ2-7; D: TRBD1; V: TRBV5-1; CDR3: CASSLDRANEQYF; DNA: TGCGCCAGCAGCCTTGACAGGGCCAACGAGCAGTACTTC
size: .; J: TRBJ1-6; D: .; V: TRBV7-9; CDR3: CASSSMSGMDSPLHF; DNA: TGTGCCAGCAGCTCCATGTCAGGGATGGATTCACCCCTCCACTTT
size: .; J: TRBJ1-4; D: .; V: TRBV11-3; CDR3: CASSASGKLFF; DNA: TGTGCCAGCAGCGCGTCGGGAAAACTGTTTTTT
size: .; J: TRBJ2-1; D: TRBD2; V: TRBV5-1; CDR3: CASSFRVGGSVQFF; DNA: TGCGCCAGCAGCTTCCGAGTGGGCGGGAGTGTGCAGTTCTTC
size: .; J: TRBJ2-7; D: TRBD2; V: TRBV9; CDR3: CASSVDPGRSAYEQYF; DNA: TGTGCCAGCAGCGTAGATCCCGGGAGGAGCGCCTACGAGCAGTACTTC
size: once; J: TRBJ1-1; D: TRBD1; V: TRBV6-5; CDR3: CASSYRTGDTEAFF; DNA: TGTGCCAGCAGTTACCGGACAGGCGACACTGAAGCTTTCTTT
size: few; J: TRBJ1-5; D: TRBD1; V: TRBV6-5; CDR3: CASSKRQGRQPQHF; DNA: TGTGCCAGCAGTAAAAGACAGGGACGTCAGCCCCAGCATTTT
size: .; J: TRBJ2-7; D: .; V: TRBV6-4; CDR3: CASSGLRGIADEQYF; DNA: TGTGCCAGCAGCGGACTTAGGGGGATTGCCGACGAGCAGTACTTC
size: .; J: TRBJ2-7; D: TRBD2; V: TRBV7-8; CDR3: CASSSTGRASYEQYF; DNA: TGTGCCAGCAGCTCTACCGGGAGGGCCTCCTACGAGCAGTACTTC
size: few; J: TRBJ2-7; D: .; V: TRBV5-1; CDR3: CASSLGHSYEQYF; DNA: TGCGCCAGCAGCTTGGGACATTCCTACGAGCAGTACTTC
size: .; J: TRBJ1-4; D: TRBD1; V: TRBV6-5; CDR3: CASRQTGGEEKLFF; DNA: TGTGCCAGCAGACAGACAGGGGGGGAAGAAAAACTGTTTTTT
size: .; J: TRBJ1-2; D: .; V: TRBV5-5; CDR3: CASSWEGRGYTF; DNA: TGTGCCAGCAGCTGGGAGGGTAGAGGCTACACCTTC
size: .; J: TRBJ2-1; D: TRBD2; V: TRBV30; CDR3: CAGSGTSEYNEQFF; DNA: TGTGCCGGATCCGGGACTAGCGAGTACAATGAGCAGTTCTTC
size: .; J: TRBJ2-1; D: TRBD1; V: TRBV29-1; CDR3: CSVGRQGAGNEQFF; DNA: TGCAGCGTGGGGAGACAGGGGGCAGGCAATGAGCAGTTCTTC
size: .; J: TRBJ1-4; D: TRBD1; V: TRBV18; CDR3: CASSPQETGGGEKLFF; DNA: TGTGCCAGCTCACCACAGGAGACAGGGGGCGGTGAAAAACTGTTTTTT
size: .; J: TRBJ2-7; D: .; V: TRBV7-9; CDR3: CASSLRANSYEQYF; DNA: TGTGCCAGCAGCTTACGAGCCAACTCCTACGAGCAGTACTTC
size: .; J: TRBJ1-3; D: .; V: TRBV4-1; CDR3: CASSRQGQRGKLNSGNTIYF; DNA: TGCGCCAGCAGCCGTCAGGGCCAACGGGGGAAGCTCAACTCTGGAAACACCATATATTTT
size: once; J: TRBJ1-2; D: .; V: TRBV7-9; CDR3: CASSLWGLDYGYTF; DNA: TGTGCCAGCAGTTTGTGGGGGCTGGACTATGGCTACACCTTC
size: .; J: TRBJ2-4; D: .; V: TRBV29-1; CDR3: CSGMKGRPGDIQYF; DNA: TGCAGCGGTATGAAAGGACGGCCGGGGGACATTCAGTACTTC
size: .; J: TRBJ2-7; D: .; V: TRBV9; CDR3: CASSVEWGGRPYEQYF; DNA: TGTGCCAGCAGCGTAGAGTGGGGGGGCCGCCCCTACGAGCAGTACTTC
size: .; J: TRBJ2-7; D: TRBD1; V: TRBV15; CDR3: CATSRGTGGSYEQYF; DNA: TGTGCCACCAGCAGAGGGACAGGGGGCTCCTACGAGCAGTACTTC
size: .; J: TRBJ1-1; D: .; V: TRBV27; CDR3: CASSPRGRATEAFF; DNA: TGTGCCAGCAGCCCAAGAGGCAGGGCCACTGAAGCTTTCTTT
size: .; J: TRBJ2-7; D: .; V: TRBV6-5; CDR3: CASSNRRGYEQYF; DNA: TGTGCCAGCAGTAACCGCAGGGGCTACGAGCAGTACTTC
size: few; J: TRBJ2-1; D: TRBD2; V: TRBV9; CDR3: CASSVVASGGANEQFF; DNA: TGTGCCAGCAGCGTAGTGGCTAGCGGGGGGGCCAATGAGCAGTTCTTC